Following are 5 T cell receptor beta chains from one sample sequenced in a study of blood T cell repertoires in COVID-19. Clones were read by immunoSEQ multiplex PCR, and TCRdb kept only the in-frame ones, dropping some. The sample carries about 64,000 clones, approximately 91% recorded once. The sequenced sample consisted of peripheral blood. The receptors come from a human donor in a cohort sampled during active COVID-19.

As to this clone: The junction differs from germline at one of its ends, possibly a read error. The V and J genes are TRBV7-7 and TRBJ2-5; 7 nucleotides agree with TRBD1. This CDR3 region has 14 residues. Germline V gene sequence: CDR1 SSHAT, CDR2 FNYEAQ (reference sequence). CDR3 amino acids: CASSFYTGEETQYF. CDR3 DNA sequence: TGTGCTAGCAGCTTTTATACAGGGGAAGAGACCCAGTACTTC.

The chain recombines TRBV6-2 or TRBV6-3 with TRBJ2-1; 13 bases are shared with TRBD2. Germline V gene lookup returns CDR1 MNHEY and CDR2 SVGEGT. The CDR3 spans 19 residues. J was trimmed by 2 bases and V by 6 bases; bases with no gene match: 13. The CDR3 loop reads CASSRVVWGTSGTYNEQFF. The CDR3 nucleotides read TGTGCCAGCAGCAGGGTCGTTTGGGGGACTAGCGGGACCTACAATGAGCAGTTCTTC.

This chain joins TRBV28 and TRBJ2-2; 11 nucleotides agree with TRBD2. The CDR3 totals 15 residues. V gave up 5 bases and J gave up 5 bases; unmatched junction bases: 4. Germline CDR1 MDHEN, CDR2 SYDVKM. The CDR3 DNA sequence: TGTGCCAGCAGTACTAGCGGGAGAGGGACCGGGGAGCTGTTTTTT. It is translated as CASSTSGRGTGELFF.

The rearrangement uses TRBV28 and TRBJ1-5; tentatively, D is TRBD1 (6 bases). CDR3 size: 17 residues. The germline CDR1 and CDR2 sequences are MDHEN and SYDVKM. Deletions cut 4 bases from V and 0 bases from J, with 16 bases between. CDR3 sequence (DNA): TGTGCCAGCAGTTCCCTCCCCAGACAGGTTAGCAATCAGCCCCAGCATTTT. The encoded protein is CASSSLPRQVSNQPQHF.

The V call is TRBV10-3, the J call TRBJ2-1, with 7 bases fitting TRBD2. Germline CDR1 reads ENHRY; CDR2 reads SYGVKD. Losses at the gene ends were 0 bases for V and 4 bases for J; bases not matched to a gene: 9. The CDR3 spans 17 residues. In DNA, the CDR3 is TGTGCCATCAGTGAGTCGATGGCGGGAGAAAGGTACAATGAGCAGTTCTTC. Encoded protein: CAISESMAGERYNEQFF.